This T cell receptor beta chain was identified in a study of blood T cell repertoires in COVID-19. Study-level information: From the United States, Italy and Spain came samples of acute and convalescent COVID-19. PBMCs, B-cell-depleted T cells, or T cells provided the cDNA or gDNA that made up the material.

Authors' data handling: Amplifying reference gene primers gave estimates of nucleated cell counts. Measured with immunoSEQ multiplex PCR; TCRdb has only the in-frame clones, and not every one. D and trimming were read from the DNA, whereas the V and J calls and clone size are those reported in that table. There are 200,000 to 300,000 clones in the sample; approximately 80% occur only once, and around 4.7% lies in the top ten. Germline V gene sequence: CDR1 MDHEN, CDR2 SYDVKM. J gave up 8 bases and V 8 bases, and 7 bases lay outside the gene matches. The CDR3 consists of 12 residues. J is TRBJ1-2 and V is TRBV28; 8 positions match TRBD1. The source material was peripheral blood. The clonotype comes from a woman aged 70-85 years with acute or convalescent COVID-19. DNA of the CDR3: TGTGCCAGCGGGACAGGTCGGAGAGGCTACACCTTC. Its protein product is CASGTGRRGYTF.